This T cell receptor beta chain originates from a study of vaccination and CD4 T cells after COVID-19. Study background: Overlapping spike peptides from SARS-CoV-2, HCoV-NL63, HCoV-OC43 and HCoV-229E served to stimulate the cells. Whole-study findings and limits: Convalescent patients showed a median approximately 84% of reactive clones that were seen only post-vaccination. Convalescent patients' vaccine-specific clones were spike mono-reactive in 304 of 307 cases.

An Oncomine TCR Beta short-read assay was used to sequence the DNA from cultured CD4+ T cells. In TCRdb, the PCR reads were re-called with MiXCR into one record per CDR3 protein. The sample lists fewer than 25,000 distinct CDR3 sequences, 45% to 50% occurring once. CDR1 and CDR2 (germline): SGHRS, YFSETQ. The V and J ends lost 4 bases and 8 bases respectively, with 13 bases between them. The CDR3 runs to 13 residues. Remarks on this clonotype: The antigen is unknown.

Treatment meaning: approximately 9-day PBMC culture with coronavirus spike peptide pools or control peptides (ViraFEST assay). ViraFEST enlarged antigen-specific T cell populations with peptide pools and afterwards sequenced TCRs. This rearrangement joins TRBV5-1 to TRBJ2-1; the D gene is possibly TRBD2 (6 bases). Sequenced sample: CD4+ T cells from blood, cultured in vitro. The receptor comes from a human donor who had recovered from COVID-19. In DNA, the CDR3 is TGCGCCAGCAGCGGCCGACTAGTCTATGAGCAGTTCTTC. This encodes CASSGRLVYEQFF. The variable domain in full, with the rest retrieved from reference TRBV5-1 and TRBJ2-1, is KAGVTQTPRYLIKTRGQQVTLSCSPISGHRSVSWYQQTPGQGLQFLFEYFSETQRNKGNFPGRFSGRQFSNSRSEMNVSTLELGDSALYLCASSGRLVYEQFFGPGTRLTVL.